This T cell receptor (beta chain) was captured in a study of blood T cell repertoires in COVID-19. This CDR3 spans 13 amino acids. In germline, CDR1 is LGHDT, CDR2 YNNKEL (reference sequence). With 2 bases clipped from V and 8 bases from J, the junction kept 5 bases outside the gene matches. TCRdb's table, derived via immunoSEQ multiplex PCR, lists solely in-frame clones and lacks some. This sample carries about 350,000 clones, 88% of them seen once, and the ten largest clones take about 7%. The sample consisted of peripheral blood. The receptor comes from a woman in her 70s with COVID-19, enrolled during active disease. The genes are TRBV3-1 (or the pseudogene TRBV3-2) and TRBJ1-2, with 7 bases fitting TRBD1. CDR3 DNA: TGTGCCAGCAGCCAAATACAGGGGTGGGGCTACACCTTC. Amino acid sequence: CASSQIQGWGYTF.